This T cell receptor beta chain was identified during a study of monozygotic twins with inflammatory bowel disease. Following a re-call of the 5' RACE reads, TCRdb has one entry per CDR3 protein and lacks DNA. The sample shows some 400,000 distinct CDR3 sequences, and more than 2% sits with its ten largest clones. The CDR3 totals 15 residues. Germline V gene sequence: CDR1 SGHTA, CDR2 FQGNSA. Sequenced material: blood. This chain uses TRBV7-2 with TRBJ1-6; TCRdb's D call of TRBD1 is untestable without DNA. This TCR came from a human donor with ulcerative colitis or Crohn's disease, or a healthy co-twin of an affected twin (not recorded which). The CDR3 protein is CASSFQGSYNSPLHF.